These T cell receptor beta chains were read from a single sample in a study of beta chain features in type 1 diabetes. The protocol was immunoSEQ multiplex PCR, while the TCRdb copy is restricted to in-frame clones and leaves out a portion. The sample has 350,000 to 400,000 clones; over 12% are singletons. Sequenced sample: naive CD4+ T cells from blood. The receptors were sampled from a woman between 18 and 29 years old in good health. CDR3s include the opening cysteine and the closing phenylalanine or tryptophan. Clone size appears in some rows only: once, few, many, or a class for an expanded clone.

v_call: TRBV5-1; clone_size: NA; j_call: TRBJ1-1; cdr3_aa: CASSTYPDRGTEAFF
v_call: TRBV30; clone_size: few; j_call: TRBJ2-7; cdr3_aa: CAGQGNYEQYF
v_call: TRBV5-4; clone_size: NA; j_call: TRBJ1-4; cdr3_aa: CASSLGTGVNEKLFF
v_call: TRBV30; clone_size: few; j_call: TRBJ1-4; cdr3_aa: CAWSVLDRRNEKLFF
v_call: TRBV10-3; clone_size: NA; j_call: TRBJ1-3; cdr3_aa: CAISGTSGNTIYF
v_call: TRBV6-5; clone_size: NA; j_call: TRBJ2-7; cdr3_aa: CAAATGDLIEQYF
v_call: TRBV4-2; clone_size: NA; j_call: TRBJ1-2; cdr3_aa: CASSPLVLSLGYTF
v_call: TRBV2; clone_size: NA; j_call: TRBJ1-5; cdr3_aa: CASSDDRGDQPQHF
v_call: TRBV9; clone_size: NA; j_call: TRBJ2-5; cdr3_aa: CASSVTSGRAKGETQYF
v_call: TRBV30; clone_size: NA; j_call: TRBJ2-2; cdr3_aa: CAWTEGTLGTGELFF
v_call: TRBV29-1; clone_size: NA; j_call: TRBJ2-7; cdr3_aa: CSVKLAGGTYEQYF
v_call: TRBV5-1; clone_size: NA; j_call: TRBJ2-1; cdr3_aa: CASRGTGSSNEQFF
v_call: TRBV2; clone_size: NA; j_call: TRBJ2-1; cdr3_aa: CASSPRPQDEQFF
v_call: TRBV30; clone_size: NA; j_call: TRBJ2-3; cdr3_aa: CAWRWGGADTQYF
v_call: TRBV12-5; clone_size: few; j_call: TRBJ2-1; cdr3_aa: CASGLTVGGSLNEQFF
v_call: TRBV11-3; clone_size: few; j_call: TRBJ2-1; cdr3_aa: CASSSRSGRIYNEQFF
v_call: TRBV29-1; clone_size: few; j_call: TRBJ2-2; cdr3_aa: CSVGRPGSVTGELFF
v_call: TRBV5-1; clone_size: NA; j_call: TRBJ1-1; cdr3_aa: CASSSLGRDPFF
v_call: TRBV6-5; clone_size: few; j_call: TRBJ1-1; cdr3_aa: CASSYWFGSSNTEAFF
v_call: TRBV27; clone_size: few; j_call: TRBJ2-3; cdr3_aa: CASVRLAGTDTQYF
v_call: TRBV19; clone_size: few; j_call: TRBJ1-5; cdr3_aa: CASSMGVPANQPQHF
v_call: TRBV11-2; clone_size: NA; j_call: TRBJ2-3; cdr3_aa: CASSFERGTQYF
v_call: TRBV4-3; clone_size: NA; j_call: TRBJ1-1; cdr3_aa: CASSHPGGYTEAFF
v_call: TRBV7-2; clone_size: few; j_call: TRBJ2-3; cdr3_aa: CASSLVPGGHDTQYF
v_call: TRBV19; clone_size: NA; j_call: TRBJ1-2; cdr3_aa: CASPDSLGGYTF
v_call: TRBV7-3; clone_size: few; j_call: TRBJ2-3; cdr3_aa: CASSLRASGSTDTQYF
v_call: TRBV30; clone_size: NA; j_call: TRBJ2-2; cdr3_aa: CAWISGYAGELFF
v_call: TRBV6-5; clone_size: NA; j_call: TRBJ2-7; cdr3_aa: CASSYSRTSYEQYF
v_call: TRBV6-6; clone_size: NA; j_call: TRBJ2-7; cdr3_aa: CASSSDRYSYEQYF
v_call: TRBV30; clone_size: few; j_call: TRBJ2-6; cdr3_aa: CAWSPWEGEGLGANVLTF
v_call: TRBV11-2; clone_size: NA; j_call: TRBJ1-2; cdr3_aa: CASSSPTGGYTF
v_call: TRBV9; clone_size: NA; j_call: TRBJ1-2; cdr3_aa: CASSVAPDRGHGYTF
v_call: TRBV7-2; clone_size: few; j_call: TRBJ2-1; cdr3_aa: CASSLAGAGAPYNEQFF
v_call: TRBV5-6; clone_size: NA; j_call: TRBJ2-6; cdr3_aa: CASSSGTITGANVLTF
v_call: TRBV6-5; clone_size: few; j_call: TRBJ2-6; cdr3_aa: CASNPLSSGANVLTF
v_call: TRBV28; clone_size: once; j_call: TRBJ2-7; cdr3_aa: CASSGYEQYF
v_call: TRBV7-9; clone_size: few; j_call: TRBJ2-3; cdr3_aa: CASSEGQDWDTQYF
v_call: TRBV6-1; clone_size: NA; j_call: TRBJ2-1; cdr3_aa: CASSGLAGTTYNEQFF
v_call: TRBV30; clone_size: NA; j_call: TRBJ2-7; cdr3_aa: CAWSPAGGRAYEQYF
v_call: TRBV5-1; clone_size: NA; j_call: TRBJ2-1; cdr3_aa: CASSRQDYNEQFF
v_call: TRBV5-1; clone_size: few; j_call: TRBJ1-1; cdr3_aa: CASTVGQGEAFF
v_call: TRBV7-3; clone_size: NA; j_call: TRBJ1-1; cdr3_aa: CASSLQSGTGAEAFF
v_call: TRBV2; clone_size: few; j_call: TRBJ2-3; cdr3_aa: CASSLTDTQYF
v_call: TRBV5-6; clone_size: NA; j_call: TRBJ2-7; cdr3_aa: CASSSRDRGYEQYF
v_call: TRBV11-3; clone_size: few; j_call: TRBJ2-7; cdr3_aa: CASSRGQSYEQYF
v_call: TRBV7-2; clone_size: NA; j_call: TRBJ1-1; cdr3_aa: CASTRRGNTEAFF
v_call: TRBV4-1; clone_size: NA; j_call: TRBJ2-5; cdr3_aa: CASSQGTGGETQYF
v_call: TRBV29-1; clone_size: few; j_call: TRBJ1-1; cdr3_aa: CSVEAPQGALNTEAFF
v_call: TRBV11-2; clone_size: few; j_call: TRBJ2-5; cdr3_aa: CASKITSGAQETQYF
v_call: TRBV7-6; clone_size: few; j_call: TRBJ2-7; cdr3_aa: CASSFSDRGYEQYF
v_call: TRBV18; clone_size: few; j_call: TRBJ1-1; cdr3_aa: CASSPGGSFF
v_call: TRBV29-1; clone_size: NA; j_call: TRBJ2-4; cdr3_aa: CSVSLTGGNIQYF
v_call: TRBV11-2; clone_size: few; j_call: TRBJ2-7; cdr3_aa: CASSLWRQLNYEQYF